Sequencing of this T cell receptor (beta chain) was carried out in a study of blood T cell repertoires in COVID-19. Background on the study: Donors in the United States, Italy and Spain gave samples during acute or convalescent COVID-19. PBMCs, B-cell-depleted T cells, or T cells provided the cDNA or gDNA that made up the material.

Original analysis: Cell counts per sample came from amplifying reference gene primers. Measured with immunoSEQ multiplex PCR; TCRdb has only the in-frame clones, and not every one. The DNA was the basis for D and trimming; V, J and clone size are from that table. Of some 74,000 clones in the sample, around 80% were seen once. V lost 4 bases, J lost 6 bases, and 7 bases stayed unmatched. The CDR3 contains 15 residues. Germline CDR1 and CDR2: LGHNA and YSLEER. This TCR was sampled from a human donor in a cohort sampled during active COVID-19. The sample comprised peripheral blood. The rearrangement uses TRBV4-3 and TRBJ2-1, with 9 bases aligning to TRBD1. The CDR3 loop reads CASSPGGDRANEQFF. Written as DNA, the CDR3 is TGCGCCAGCAGCCCAGGGGGGGACAGGGCCAATGAGCAGTTCTTC.